Following are 32 T cell receptor beta chains from one sample sequenced in a study of control samples from healthy donors and cancer patients. The protocol was immunoSEQ multiplex PCR, while the TCRdb copy is restricted to in-frame clones and leaves out a portion. The data show roughly 86,000 clones, roughly 93% seen once. The source material was blood. The source of these receptors is a woman in her twenties or thirties in good health.

V usage is TRBV5-4 and J usage is TRBJ1-3; D is unresolved. V was clipped by 1 base and J by 0 bases, with 8 bases between them. Germline V gives CDR1 SGHNT, CDR2 YYREEE (reference sequence). The CDR3 runs 15 residues. Here the CDR3 DNA reads TGTGCCAGCAGCTTGTCCGGTGACTCTGGAAACACCATATATTTT. Its protein is CASSLSGDSGNTIYF.

The V gene is TRBV4-1, the J gene TRBJ1-2, with 7 bases aligning to TRBD1. The V gene end was trimmed by 4 bases and the J gene end by 7 bases; junction bases not matched to a gene: 3. Germline V gives CDR1 MGHRA, CDR2 YSYEKL. This CDR3 region has 12 residues. CDR3 loop: CASSLGQLGYTF. Written as DNA, the CDR3 is TGCGCCAGCAGCCTGGGACAGCTTGGCTACACCTTC.

This clone was observed a single time. Lacking the conserved final phenylalanine or tryptophan, this CDR3 likely reflects a read error. No DNA is shown, since the ends of the CDR3 on it are uncertain; the CDR3 is the one TCRdb lists. J is TRBJ2-4 and V is TRBV10-1; the table gives TRBD2 as D, unverified against the DNA. Ends included, the CDR3 has 9 residues. Per germline, CDR1 WNHNN and CDR2 SYGVQD (reference sequence). The CDR3 loop is CASSESRGI.

The rearrangement joins TRBV10-3 to TRBJ2-1, with D possibly being TRBD1 (5 bases). This CDR3 spans 16 amino acids. Germline values: CDR1 ENHRY, CDR2 SYGVKD. Trimming pared 10 bases from V and 2 bases from J, leaving 21 bases between. CDR3 protein: CASQSSPDTTYNEQFF. The CDR3 DNA sequence: TGTGCCAGCCAGAGCTCGCCGGACACTACCTACAATGAGCAGTTCTTC.

The chain links TRBV13 to TRBJ1-1; possibly TRBD1 for D (5 bases). Between the trimmed V and J ends, which lost 2 bases and 2 bases, there was a span of 6 bases. CDR1 is PRHDT and CDR2 is FYEKMQ in the germline V gene (reference sequence). The CDR3 is 13 residues long. CDR3 region: CASSLQGNTEAFF. The CDR3 DNA is TGTGCCAGCAGCTTACAGGGAAACACTGAAGCTTTCTTT.

The CDR3 nucleotides are TGTGCCAGCAGGCAGGACGGCTACGAGCAGTACTTC. Protein product: CASRQDGYEQYF. The chain employs TRBV5-8 and TRBJ2-7; D gene uncertain. Per the germline V gene, CDR1 is SGHTS and CDR2 is YDEGEE. With 5 bases removed from V and 3 bases from J, the gap between germline ends came to 9 bases. The CDR3 has 12 amino acids.

This chain joins TRBV19 and TRBJ2-2; the D gene is possibly TRBD1 (6 bases). CDR3 length: 14 amino acids. Germline CDR1 reads LNHDA; CDR2 reads SQIVND (reference sequence). Deletions cut 2 bases from V and 7 bases from J, with 11 bases between. The CDR3 spells CASSITRGGGELFF. The DNA of the CDR3 is TGTGCCAGTAGTATAACCAGGGGCGGCGGGGAGCTGTTTTTT. The complete variable domain, with remaining parts taken from reference TRBV19 and TRBJ2-2, reads DGGITQSPKYLFRKEGQNVTLSCEQNLNHDAMYWYRQDPGQGLRLIYYSQIVNDFQKGDIAEGYSVSREKKESFPLTVTSAQKNPTAFYLCASSITRGGGELFFGEGSRLTVL.

J is TRBJ1-4 and V is TRBV18; perhaps TRBD1 as D (5 bases). CDR3 length: 15 amino acids. Trimming left V 3 bases short and J 4 bases short, with 12 bases between. The germline CDR1 and CDR2 sequences are KGHSH and LQKENI. The CDR3 loop reads CASSPVRGGNEKLFF. The CDR3 DNA sequence: TGTGCCAGCTCACCTGTCCGGGGCGGTAATGAAAAACTGTTTTTT.

The CDR3 bases are TGTGCCGCCCAGCGGGCCACCGGGGAGCTGTTTTTT. Translation: CAAQRATGELFF. The chain combines TRBV4-2 with TRBJ2-2; D is possibly TRBD2 (6 bases). Germline values: CDR1 LGHNA, CDR2 YNFKEQ. There are 12 residues in the CDR3. With 11 bases removed from V and 4 bases from J, the gap between germline ends came to 11 bases.

This chain connects TRBV5-6 to TRBJ2-1; D not resolved. Germline V CDR1 and CDR2: SGHDT, YYEEEE. This CDR3 region has 11 residues. V lost 4 bases to trimming and J lost 14 bases, with 13 bases between them. The CDR3 loop is CASSEGPMEFF. In DNA, the CDR3 is TGTGCCAGCAGCGAAGGGCCTATGGAGTTCTTC.

Comment on this clone: An end of the junction differs from the germline gene, which may be a read error. This chain links TRBV2 with TRBJ2-7; D is possibly TRBD1 (6 bases). In germline, CDR1 is SNHLY, CDR2 FYNNEI. This CDR3 spans 15 amino acids. The CDR3 loop reads CASREGGSVLVKQYF. The DNA for the CDR3 is TGTGCCAGCAGGGAAGGGGGTTCTGTATTAGTGAAGCAGTACTTC.

The chain combines TRBV12-5 with TRBJ2-6; D unclear. Germline V gene sequence: CDR1 LGHNT, CDR2 FRNRAP. The CDR3 has 13 amino acids. V lost 3 bases and J 4 bases, leaving 4 bases between the germline ends. The CDR3 DNA follows: TGTGCTAGTGGTTTATCCGGGGCCAACGTCCTGACTTTC. Residues: CASGLSGANVLTF.

The chain combines TRBV5-1 with TRBJ2-7, with D perhaps matching TRBD2 (6 bases). Between the trimmed V and J ends, which lost 4 bases and 4 bases, there was a span of 12 bases. The CDR3 has 13 amino acids. Germline V CDR1 and CDR2: SGHRS, YFSETQ. CDR3 DNA: TGCGCCAGCAGCCGAACGGACTATTACGAGCAGTACTTC. Translating it yields CASSRTDYYEQYF.

In this sample, this clone turned up once. The chain uses TRBV11-2 and TRBJ2-5; D not resolved. The germline CDR1 and CDR2 sequences are SGHAT and FQNNGV. V gave up 0 bases and J gave up 4 bases, with 6 bases separating them. This CDR3 is 13 amino acids long. CDR3 nucleotide sequence: TGTGCCAGCAGCTTAGAAGAGCGAGAGACCCAGTACTTC. This gives the protein CASSLEERETQYF.

The chain recombines TRBV2 with TRBJ2-7; D ambiguous. Trimming removed 7 bases from V and 1 base from J, with 14 bases in between. Germline V CDR1 and CDR2: SNHLY, FYNNEI. The CDR3 runs to 14 residues. The CDR3 loop reads CASKPVTLSYEQYF. The CDR3 nucleotides read TGTGCCAGCAAACCTGTTACACTTTCCTACGAGCAGTACTTC.

This rearrangement joins TRBV4-2 to TRBJ1-2; D possibly corresponds to TRBD1 (6 bases). Germline assignment: CDR1 LGHNA and CDR2 YNFKEQ. This CDR3 has 17 residues. V gave up 1 base and J gave up 1 base, with 16 bases separating them. CDR3 amino acids: CASSQVHRDIHNYGYTF. CDR3 nucleotides: TGTGCCAGCAGCCAAGTTCACAGGGACATCCATAACTATGGCTACACCTTC.

CDR3 nucleotide sequence: TGTGCCAGCAGCGTCGCTGGGCATGGCACAGATACGCAGTATTTT. It yields the protein CASSVAGHGTDTQYF. V gene TRBV9 combines with J gene TRBJ2-3; D is unresolved. The CDR3 is 15 residues long. Germline values: CDR1 SGDLS, CDR2 YYNGEE. Trimming stripped 2 bases from V and 1 base from J, with 11 bases between.

The chain joins TRBV18 to TRBJ2-5; D may be TRBD1 (5 bases). The germline V and J ends were trimmed by 0 bases and 3 bases, with 14 bases remaining between them. The V gene's germline CDR1 is KGHSH and CDR2 LQKENI. This CDR3 has 16 residues. As DNA, the CDR3 is TGTGCCAGCTCACCACCGCGCAGGGTTAATAAAGAGACCCAGTACTTC. Encoded protein: CASSPPRRVNKETQYF.

The chain recombines TRBV28 with TRBJ1-2, with a possible D match to TRBD1 (5 bases). V was shortened by 7 bases and J by 6 bases, with 18 bases between the two germline ends. The germline V gene encodes CDR1 MDHEN and CDR2 SYDVKM. The CDR3 runs 14 residues. In DNA form, the CDR3 reads TGTGCCAGCACCCGGTGGGGCAGGGAAAATGGCTACACCTTC. Its translation is CASTRWGRENGYTF.

J is TRBJ2-1 and V is TRBV7-2; maybe TRBD2 (6 bases). Germline assignment: CDR1 SGHTA and CDR2 FQGNSA. Trimming stripped 1 base from V and 15 bases from J, with 13 bases between. The CDR3 runs to 12 residues. The CDR3 DNA sequence: TGTGCCAGCAGCTTAGTAGTCTGGGAGGTGTTCTTC. This codes for CASSLVVWEVFF.

A few counts support this clone. The rearrangement links TRBV7-9 to TRBJ2-1, with D maybe TRBD2 (5 bases). Germline V CDR1 and CDR2: SEHNR, FQNEAQ (reference sequence). V lost 1 base to trimming and J lost 7 bases, with 20 bases between them. CDR3 size: 17 residues. The chain's CDR3 is CASSLGWRTESINEQFF. CDR3 DNA: TGTGCCAGCAGCTTAGGTTGGAGGACTGAGTCTATTAATGAGCAGTTCTTC.

The CDR3 DNA sequence: TGTGCCAGCAGCCCCTGGGGAGGGATGAATTTTGAAGCTTTCTTT. It yields the protein CASSPWGGMNFEAFF. The chain has TRBV9 and TRBJ1-1; unclear D gene. V was clipped by 4 bases and J by 7 bases, with 20 bases between them. Per germline, CDR1 SGDLS and CDR2 YYNGEE. CDR3 size: 15 residues.

This chain joins TRBV6-4 and TRBJ1-5, with no clear D. CDR3 length: 13 amino acids. V was trimmed by 3 bases and J by 1 base, leaving 4 bases between them. Germline loops: CDR1 MRHNA, CDR2 SNTAGT. Here the CDR3 DNA reads TGTGCCAGCAGTGAAGGGAGCAATCAGCCCCAGCATTTT. Translating gives CASSEGSNQPQHF.

The chain couples TRBV6-5 to TRBJ1-1; 7 nucleotides agree with TRBD1. There are 12 residues in the CDR3. J was trimmed by 8 bases and V by 5 bases; bases with no gene match: 5. Germline V gene lookup returns CDR1 MNHEY and CDR2 SVGAGI. As DNA, the CDR3 is TGTGCCAGCAGTCCGGGACAGCGAGAAGCTTTCTTT. This gives the protein CASSPGQREAFF.

The chain is built from TRBV4-2 and TRBJ2-7; TRBD2 matches at 9 bases. This CDR3 is built from 17 residues. Trimming cost V 3 bases and J 3 bases; bases outside gene matches: 12. Germline V gives CDR1 LGHNA, CDR2 YNFKEQ. This CDR3 is CASSQRTSEVLSYEQYF. The CDR3 DNA is TGTGCCAGCAGCCAGAGGACTAGCGAAGTTCTGAGCTACGAGCAGTACTTC.

The chain links TRBV5-1 to TRBJ1-4, with TRBD1 matching 7 bases. The CDR3 is 16 residues long. With V trimmed by 8 bases and J by 0 bases, 10 bases remained unmatched. CDR1 SGHRS and CDR2 YFSETQ come from the germline V gene. This CDR3 is CASRDRETATNEKLFF. CDR3 in DNA: TGCGCCAGTCGCGACAGGGAAACCGCAACTAATGAAAAACTGTTTTTT.

This sequence joins TRBV5-1 and TRBJ1-4; TRBD1 is a possible D gene (5 bases). V was trimmed by 4 bases and J by 3 bases, leaving 10 bases between them. The CDR3 length is 14 residues. Germline loops: CDR1 SGHRS, CDR2 YFSETQ. CDR3 sequence reads: CASSKTEANEKLFF. The CDR3 DNA follows: TGCGCCAGCAGCAAGACAGAAGCTAATGAAAAACTGTTTTTT.

This chain uses TRBV29-1 with TRBJ1-2; D uncertain. The CDR3 is 11 amino acids. The V gene lost 4 bases and the J gene lost 6 bases, with 9 bases spanning the gap. Germline V gene lookup returns CDR1 SQVTM and CDR2 ANQGSEA. CDR3 DNA: TGCAGCGTTGTAGTCCGGAATGGCTACACCTTC. Amino acids: CSVVVRNGYTF.

A single count supports this clone. The rearrangement joins TRBV9 to TRBJ1-2; 7 bases align to TRBD1. Germline CDR1 and CDR2: SGDLS and YYNGEE. Germline trimming cut 5 bases from V and 2 bases from J; bases unmatched to any gene: 9. The CDR3 is 15 amino acids. CDR3 residues: CASSPPGTVNYGYTF. The CDR3 DNA sequence: TGTGCCAGCAGTCCCCCCGGGACAGTAAACTATGGCTACACCTTC.

This chain uses TRBV3-1 (or the pseudogene TRBV3-2) with TRBJ2-5; D gene uncertain. V lost 6 bases, J lost 5 bases, and 13 bases lay in between. Germline CDR1 and CDR2: LGHDT and YNNKEL (reference sequence). The CDR3 has 13 amino acids. DNA of the CDR3: TGTGCCAGCAGTCAGGATCGAGGTGAGACCCAGTACTTC. It codes for CASSQDRGETQYF.

The chain combines TRBV9 with TRBJ1-4; D gene ambiguous. The CDR3 runs 15 residues. V was cut by 2 bases and J by 5 bases, with 13 bases left in between. CDR1 is SGDLS, CDR2 YYNGEE, per germline. The CDR3, as DNA: TGTGCCAGCAGCGTCGACGAGCCCGGGAATGAAAAACTGTTTTTT. Amino acid sequence: CASSVDEPGNEKLFF. The full variable domain, with the rest looked up from reference TRBV9 and TRBJ1-4, is DSGVTQTPKHLITATGQRVTLRCSPRSGDLSVYWYQQSLDQGLQFLIQYYNGEERAKGNILERFSAQQFPDLHSELNLSSLELGDSALYFCASSVDEPGNEKLFFGSGTQLSVL.

V is TRBV11-3 and J is TRBJ2-1; D remains unclear. In germline, CDR1 is SGHNT, CDR2 YENEEA. CDR3 length: 12 residues. V lost 5 bases and J 10 bases, leaving 12 bases between the germline ends. The CDR3 DNA follows: TGTGCCAGCAGCCCGTTGGCCCGCGAGCAGTTCTTC. Protein: CASSPLAREQFF.